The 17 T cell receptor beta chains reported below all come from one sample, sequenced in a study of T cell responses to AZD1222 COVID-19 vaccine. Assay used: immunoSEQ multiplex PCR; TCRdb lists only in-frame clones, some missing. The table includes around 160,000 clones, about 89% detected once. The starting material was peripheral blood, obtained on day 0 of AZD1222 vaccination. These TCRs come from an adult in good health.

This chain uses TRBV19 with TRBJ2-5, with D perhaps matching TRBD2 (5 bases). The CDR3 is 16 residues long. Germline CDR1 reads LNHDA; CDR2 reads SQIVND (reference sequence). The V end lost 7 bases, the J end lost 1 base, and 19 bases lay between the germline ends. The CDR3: CASTDRGGLGQETQYF. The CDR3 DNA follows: TGTGCCAGTACCGACCGGGGTGGTTTGGGCCAAGAGACCCAGTACTTC. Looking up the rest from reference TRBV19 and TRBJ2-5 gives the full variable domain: DGGITQSPKYLFRKEGQNVTLSCEQNLNHDAMYWYRQDPGQGLRLIYYSQIVNDFQKGDIAEGYSVSREKKESFPLTVTSAQKNPTAFYLCASTDRGGLGQETQYFGPGTRLLVL.

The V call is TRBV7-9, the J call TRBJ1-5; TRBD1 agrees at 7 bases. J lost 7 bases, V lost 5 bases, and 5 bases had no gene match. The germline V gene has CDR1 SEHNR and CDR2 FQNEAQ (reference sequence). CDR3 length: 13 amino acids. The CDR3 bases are TGTGCCAGCAGCCTCGACAGGGACCAGCCCCAGCATTTT. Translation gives CASSLDRDQPQHF. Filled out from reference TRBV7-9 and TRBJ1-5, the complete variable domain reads DTGVSQNPRHKITKRGQNVTFRCDPISEHNRLYWYRQTLGQGPEFLTYFQNEAQLEKSRLLSDRFSAERPKGSFSTLEIQRTEQGDSAMYLCASSLDRDQPQHFGDGTRLSIL.

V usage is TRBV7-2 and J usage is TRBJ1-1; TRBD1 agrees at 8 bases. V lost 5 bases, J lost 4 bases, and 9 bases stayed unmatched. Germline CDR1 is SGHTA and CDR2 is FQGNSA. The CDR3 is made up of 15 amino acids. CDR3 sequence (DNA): TGTGCCAGCAGCCCCCGGGTGGACAGGGTCACTGAAGCTTTCTTT. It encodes CASSPRVDRVTEAFF. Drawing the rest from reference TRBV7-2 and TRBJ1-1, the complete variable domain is GAGVSQSPSNKVTEKGKDVELRCDPISGHTALYWYRQSLGQGLEFLIYFQGNSAPDKSGLPSDRFSAERTGGSVSTLTIQRTQQEDSAVYLCASSPRVDRVTEAFFGQGTRLTVV.

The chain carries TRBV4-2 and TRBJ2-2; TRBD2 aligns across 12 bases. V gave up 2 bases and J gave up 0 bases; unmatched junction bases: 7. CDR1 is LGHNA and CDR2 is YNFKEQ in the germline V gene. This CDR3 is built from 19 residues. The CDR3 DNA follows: TGTGCCAGCAGCCAATCAGGACTAGCGGGACGAACGAACACCGGGGAGCTGTTTTTT. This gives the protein CASSQSGLAGRTNTGELFF.

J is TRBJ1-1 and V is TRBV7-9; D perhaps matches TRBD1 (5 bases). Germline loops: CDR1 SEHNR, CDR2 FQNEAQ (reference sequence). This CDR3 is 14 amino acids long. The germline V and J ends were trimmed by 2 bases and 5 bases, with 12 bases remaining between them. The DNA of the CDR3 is TGTGCCAGCAGCTTACTGCAGGGACGAACTGAAGCTTTCTTT. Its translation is CASSLLQGRTEAFF.

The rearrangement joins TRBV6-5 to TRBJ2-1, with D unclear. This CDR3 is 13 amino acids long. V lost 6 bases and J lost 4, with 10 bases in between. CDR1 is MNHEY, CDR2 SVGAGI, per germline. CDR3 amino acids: CASSPAEYNEQFF. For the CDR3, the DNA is TGTGCCAGCAGCCCGGCAGAATACAATGAGCAGTTCTTC.

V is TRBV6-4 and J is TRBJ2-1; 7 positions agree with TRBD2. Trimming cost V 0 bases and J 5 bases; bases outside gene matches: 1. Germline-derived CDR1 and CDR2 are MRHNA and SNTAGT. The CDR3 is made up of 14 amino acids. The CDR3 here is CASSDSSGHNEQFF. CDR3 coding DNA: TGTGCCAGCAGTGACTCTAGCGGGCACAATGAGCAGTTCTTC.

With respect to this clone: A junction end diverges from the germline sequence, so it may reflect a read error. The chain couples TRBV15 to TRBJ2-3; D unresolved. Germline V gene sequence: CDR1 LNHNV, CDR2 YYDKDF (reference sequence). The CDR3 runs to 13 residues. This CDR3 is CASRLGGSDTQYF. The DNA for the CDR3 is TGTGCCTCCAGATTGGGCGGATCAGATACGCAGTATTTT.

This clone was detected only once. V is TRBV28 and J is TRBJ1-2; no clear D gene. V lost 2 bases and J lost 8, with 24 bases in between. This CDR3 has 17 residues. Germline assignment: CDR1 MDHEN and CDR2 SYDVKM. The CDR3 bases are TGTGCCAGCAGTTTAAGACGGGGTTGGAGGGCAGGCGTAGGCTACACCTTC. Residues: CASSLRRGWRAGVGYTF.

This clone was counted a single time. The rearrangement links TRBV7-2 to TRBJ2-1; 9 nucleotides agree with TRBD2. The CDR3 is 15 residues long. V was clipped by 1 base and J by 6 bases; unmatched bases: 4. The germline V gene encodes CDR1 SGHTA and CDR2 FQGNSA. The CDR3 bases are TGTGCCAGCAGCTTAGTAGCGGGAGCCTCCAATGAGCAGTTCTTC. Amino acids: CASSLVAGASNEQFF.

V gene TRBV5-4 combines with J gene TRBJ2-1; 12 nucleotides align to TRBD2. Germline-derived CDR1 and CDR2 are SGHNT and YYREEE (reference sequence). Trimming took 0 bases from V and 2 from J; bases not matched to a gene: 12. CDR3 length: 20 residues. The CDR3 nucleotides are TGTGCCAGCAGCTTGGTTTCGGCTAGCGGGAGGGGCGGGGCCTACAATGAGCAGTTCTTC. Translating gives CASSLVSASGRGGAYNEQFF.

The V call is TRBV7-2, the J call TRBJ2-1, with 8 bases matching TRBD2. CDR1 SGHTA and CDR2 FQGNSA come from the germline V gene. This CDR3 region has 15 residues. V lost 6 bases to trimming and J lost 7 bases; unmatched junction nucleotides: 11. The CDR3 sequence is CASRKIGRAMNEQFF. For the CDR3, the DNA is TGTGCCAGCAGGAAGATCGGGAGGGCTATGAATGAGCAGTTCTTC.

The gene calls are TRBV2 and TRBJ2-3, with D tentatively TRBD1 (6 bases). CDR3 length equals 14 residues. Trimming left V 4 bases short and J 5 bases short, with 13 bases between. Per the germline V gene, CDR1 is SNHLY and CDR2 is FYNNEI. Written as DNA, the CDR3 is TGTGCCAGCAGTGTAGTCAGGGGTGGAGATACGCAGTATTTT. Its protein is CASSVVRGGDTQYF.

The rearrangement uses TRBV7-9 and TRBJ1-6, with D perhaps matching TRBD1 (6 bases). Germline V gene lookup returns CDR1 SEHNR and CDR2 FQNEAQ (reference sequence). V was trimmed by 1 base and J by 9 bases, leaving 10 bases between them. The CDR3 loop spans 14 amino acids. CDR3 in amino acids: CASSLEQGVSPLHF. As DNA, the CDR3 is TGTGCCAGCAGCTTAGAACAGGGAGTTTCACCCCTCCACTTT.

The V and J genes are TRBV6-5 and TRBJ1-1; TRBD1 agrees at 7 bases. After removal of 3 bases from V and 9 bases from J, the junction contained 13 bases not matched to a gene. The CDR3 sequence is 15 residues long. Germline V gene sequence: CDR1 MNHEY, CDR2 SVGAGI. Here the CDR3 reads CASSYERRDSPKAFF. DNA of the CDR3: TGTGCCAGCAGTTATGAAAGGAGGGACAGTCCGAAAGCTTTCTTT.

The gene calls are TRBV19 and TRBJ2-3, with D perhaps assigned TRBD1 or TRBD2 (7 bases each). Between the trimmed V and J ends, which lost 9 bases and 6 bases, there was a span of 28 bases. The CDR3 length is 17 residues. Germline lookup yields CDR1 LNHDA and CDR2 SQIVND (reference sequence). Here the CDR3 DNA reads TGTGCCAGCACAAACGGGAGGAGGACAGGCAGTGGGGATACGCAGTATTTT. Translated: CASTNGRRTGSGDTQYF.

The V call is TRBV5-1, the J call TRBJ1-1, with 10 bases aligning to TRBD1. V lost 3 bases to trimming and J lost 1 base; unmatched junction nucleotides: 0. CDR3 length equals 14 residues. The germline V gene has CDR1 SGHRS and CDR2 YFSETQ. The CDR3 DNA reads TGCGCCAGCAGCTGGGACAGGGGGAACACTGAAGCTTTCTTT. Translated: CASSWDRGNTEAFF.